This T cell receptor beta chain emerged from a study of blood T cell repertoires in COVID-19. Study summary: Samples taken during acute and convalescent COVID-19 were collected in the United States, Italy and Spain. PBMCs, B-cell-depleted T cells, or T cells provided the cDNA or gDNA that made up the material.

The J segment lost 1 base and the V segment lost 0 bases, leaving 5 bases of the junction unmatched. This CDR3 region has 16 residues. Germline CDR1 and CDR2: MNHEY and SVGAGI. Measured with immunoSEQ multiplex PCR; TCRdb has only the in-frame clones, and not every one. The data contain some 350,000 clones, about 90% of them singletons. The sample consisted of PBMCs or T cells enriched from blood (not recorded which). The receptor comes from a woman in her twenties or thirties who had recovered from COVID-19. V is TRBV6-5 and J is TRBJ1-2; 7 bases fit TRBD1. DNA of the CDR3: TGTGCCAGCAGTTACTCGATGGGGGACAGTAACTATGGCTACACCTTC. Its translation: CASSYSMGDSNYGYTF.